The clone carrying this TCR beta chain was recorded once. Generated by immunoSEQ multiplex PCR, the TCRdb table keeps only in-frame clones and is missing some. The sample gives 100,000 to 150,000 clones, 74% of which show up once; around 6.2% is in the top ten. Per the germline V gene, CDR1 is SGHRS and CDR2 is YFSETQ. The CDR3 covers 14 residues. V trimming: 0 bases; J trimming: 7 bases; junction bases outside the gene matches: 1. Those enrolled in Seattle joined during active infection and were followed longitudinally afterward. This sample was taken from a study of blood T cell repertoires in COVID-19.

The TCR comes from a man older than 75 with COVID-19, enrolled during active disease. Input material: peripheral blood. The rearrangement uses TRBV5-1 and TRBJ1-6, with 7 bases that match TRBD1. The CDR3 sequence is CASSLGDRNSPLHF. In DNA form, the CDR3 reads TGCGCCAGCAGCTTGGGGGACAGAAATTCACCCCTCCACTTT.